These 27 T cell receptor beta chains originate from one sample sequenced in a study of Graves' ophthalmopathy and Graves' hyperthyroidism. The sequenced template was RNA, covering the TCR beta CDR3 region. HTBI primers were employed in first-round RT-PCR, then a second-round multiplex PCR followed. TCRdb recomputed calls from the multiplex PCR reads with MiXCR, one row per CDR3 protein. The table includes over 40,000 distinct CDR3 sequences, about 50% detected once. The sample consisted of peripheral blood. The source of these receptors is an adult man with Graves' ophthalmopathy.

This clonotype was observed at least ten times. The chain couples TRBV5-1 to TRBJ2-1, with D possibly TRBD2 on 5 matching bases. Germline V lookup: CDR1 SGHRS, CDR2 YFSETQ. The CDR3 is 16 amino acids. Trimming cost V 1 base and J 0 bases, with 11 bases left between them. The chain's CDR3 is CASSLSGGSSYNEQFF. In DNA, the CDR3 is TGCGCCAGCAGCTTGAGCGGCGGATCCTCCTACAATGAGCAGTTCTTC. The entire variable domain, with the rest obtained from reference TRBV5-1 and TRBJ2-1, is as follows: KAGVTQTPRYLIKTRGQQVTLSCSPISGHRSVSWYQQTPGQGLQFLFEYFSETQRNKGNFPGRFSGRQFSNSRSEMNVSTLELGDSALYLCASSLSGGSSYNEQFFGPGTRLTVL.

The chain combines TRBV7-6 with TRBJ1-6; 8 bases map to TRBD1. Losses at the gene ends were 5 bases for V and 6 bases for J; bases not matched to a gene: 6. There are 15 residues in the CDR3. Germline V gives CDR1 SGHVS, CDR2 FNYEAQ. The CDR3 nucleotides are TGTGCCAGCAGCGCCGGACAGGGTAGTAATTCACCCCTCCACTTT. Its protein product is CASSAGQGSNSPLHF.

The rearrangement joins TRBV7-7 to TRBJ1-1; D is undetermined. The length of the CDR3 is 17 residues. The germline V gene encodes CDR1 SSHAT and CDR2 FNYEAQ (reference sequence). Trimming took 1 base from V and 6 from J, leaving 21 bases between them. The CDR3 region has the DNA TGTGCCAGCAGCTTAGTCCTCTCTCTTCCCCCGGGAGCTGAAGCTTTCTTT. Translated: CASSLVLSLPPGAEAFF.

This clonotype was counted ten times or more. This chain joins TRBV5-1 and TRBJ2-1, with D unclear. Per the germline V gene, CDR1 is SGHRS and CDR2 is YFSETQ. CDR3 length equals 15 residues. The ends were cut back, 4 bases at V and 0 bases at J, with 11 bases in the middle. CDR3 nucleotide sequence: TGCGCCAGCAGCCACGACGGTAGCTCCTACAATGAGCAGTTCTTC. Translating it yields CASSHDGSSYNEQFF. The variable domain in full, completed from reference TRBV5-1 and TRBJ2-1, reads KAGVTQTPRYLIKTRGQQVTLSCSPISGHRSVSWYQQTPGQGLQFLFEYFSETQRNKGNFPGRFSGRQFSNSRSEMNVSTLELGDSALYLCASSHDGSSYNEQFFGPGTRLTVL.

The rearrangement joins TRBV7-2 to TRBJ1-6, with D perhaps matching TRBD1 (5 bases). CDR1 and CDR2 from the germline V gene are SGHTA and FQGNSA. The CDR3 consists of 16 residues. Trimming removed 1 base from V and 5 bases from J, with 12 bases in between. CDR3 sequence reads: CASSLGVGTNNSPLHF. The CDR3, as DNA: TGTGCCAGCAGCTTAGGCGTGGGGACGAATAATTCACCCCTCCACTTT. The full variable domain, its missing parts supplied by reference TRBV7-2 and TRBJ1-6, is GAGVSQSPSNKVTEKGKDVELRCDPISGHTALYWYRQSLGQGLEFLIYFQGNSAPDKSGLPSDRFSAERTGGSVSTLTIQRTQQEDSAVYLCASSLGVGTNNSPLHFGNGTRLTVT.

The chain combines TRBV20-1 with TRBJ1-3; D gene uncertain. The CDR3 has 12 residues. The ends were cut back, 4 bases at V and 2 bases at J, with 6 bases in the middle. CDR1 DFQATT and CDR2 SNEGSKA come from the germline V gene (reference sequence). This CDR3 is CSAIAPGNTIYF. The CDR3 region has the DNA TGCAGTGCTATAGCCCCTGGAAACACCATATATTTT.

A few counts support this clonotype. V usage is TRBV19 and J usage is TRBJ2-5; 9 nucleotides line up with TRBD1. Germline V gives CDR1 LNHDA, CDR2 SQIVND (reference sequence). This CDR3 is 13 amino acids long. J was trimmed by 5 bases and V by 5 bases; bases with no gene match: 3. The DNA for the CDR3 is TGTGCCAGTAGTTCAGGACAGGGGGAGACCCAGTACTTC. Translating gives CASSSGQGETQYF.

As to this clonotype: A much larger clone sits a single nucleotide away, making a read error possible. This sequence joins TRBV28 and TRBJ2-5; D call uncertain. The germline V gene encodes CDR1 MDHEN and CDR2 SYDVKM. Trimming took 5 bases from V and 5 from J, leaving 9 bases between them. The CDR3 consists of 12 residues. Here the CDR3 reads CASSRMLETQYF. In DNA form, the CDR3 reads TGTGCCAGCAGTCGCATGTTGGAGACCCAGTACTTC.

As regards this clonotype: One end of the junction varies from germline; a read error may be responsible. The chain joins TRBV7-3 to TRBJ1-1; no clear D. The CDR3 totals 14 residues. Germline V gene lookup returns CDR1 SGHTA and CDR2 FQGTGA. The CDR3 region is CASSSGVIVTEVFF. CDR3 DNA: TGTGCCAGCAGCTCCGGTGTGATAGTTACTGAAGTTTTCTTT.

This sequence joins TRBV7-2 and TRBJ2-3; 12 bases match TRBD2. Germline V gene sequence: CDR1 SGHTA, CDR2 FQGNSA. The ends lost 5 bases at V and 11 bases at J; junction bases unmatched: 11. This CDR3 spans 15 amino acids. The CDR3 bases are TGTGCCAGCAGCATTCTAGCGGGGGGGGGTAGTGAGCAGTATTTT. This codes for CASSILAGGGSEQYF.

Of note for this clonotype: One end of the junction does not line up with germline, which may come from a read error. The CDR3 region is CSARDLSSSW. The CDR3 nucleotides are TGCAGTGCTAGAGACTTATCGAGCTCGTGG. This chain joins TRBV20-1 and TRBJ2-1; no clear D. This CDR3 has 10 amino acids. Germline values: CDR1 DFQATT, CDR2 SNEGSKA (reference sequence).

This clonotype was observed at least ten times. This sequence joins TRBV5-1 and TRBJ2-7; D might be TRBD1 (5 bases). Trimming pared 0 bases from V and 5 bases from J, leaving 15 bases between. The CDR3 has 15 amino acids. Germline-derived CDR1 and CDR2 are SGHRS and YFSETQ. CDR3 residues: CASSLAQQGGNEQYF. The CDR3 DNA follows: TGCGCCAGCAGCTTGGCCCAGCAGGGTGGGAACGAGCAGTACTTC.

Worth noting for this clonotype: A read error may account for a junction end that differs from germline. V is TRBV20-1 and J is TRBJ2-3; TRBD2 aligns across 9 bases. The CDR3 covers 14 residues. Looked up from germline, CDR1 is DFQATT and CDR2 is SNEGSKA (reference sequence). CDR3 in amino acids: CGASGRSSTDTQYF. In DNA form, the CDR3 reads TGCGGTGCCAGCGGGAGGAGCAGCACAGATACGCAGTATTTT.

The genes are TRBV6-2 or TRBV6-3 and TRBJ2-5; TRBD1 matches at 10 bases. V dropped 0 bases and J dropped 4; count of bases not matched to a gene: 8. From germline, CDR1 is MNHEY and CDR2 SVGEGT. The CDR3 loop spans 17 amino acids. The DNA for the CDR3 is TGTGCCAGCAGTTACTCGGACAGGGGGAGGGCCGTAGAGACCCAGTACTTC. Translation gives CASSYSDRGRAVETQYF.

Points on this clonotype: It is likely a read error, because the conserved phenylalanine at the end of the CDR3 is missing. V is TRBV5-4 and J is TRBJ2-5; 15 bases are a match to TRBD2. J gave up 5 bases and V 4 bases, and 3 bases lay outside the gene matches. Germline loops: CDR1 SGHNT, CDR2 YYREEE (reference sequence). The CDR3 is 15 residues long. Here the CDR3 DNA reads TGTGCCAGCAGCATAGGGACTAGCGGGGGGGAGACCCAGTACTGC. Protein: CASSIGTSGGETQYC.

This clonotype was counted at least ten times. The V and J genes are TRBV5-1 and TRBJ2-1; the D call may be TRBD1 or TRBD2 (7 bases each). CDR1 and CDR2 from the germline V gene are SGHRS and YFSETQ. CDR3 length equals 14 residues. Trimming took off 5 bases at V and 6 bases at J, with 15 bases between the two ends. For the CDR3, the DNA is TGCGCCAGCAGTCGACAGGGAGGGGGCAATGAGCAGTTCTTC. Its translation is CASSRQGGGNEQFF.

This chain uses TRBV20-1 with TRBJ2-7; 12 positions agree with TRBD1. The CDR3 contains 15 residues. Germline CDR1 reads DFQATT; CDR2 reads SNEGSKA (reference sequence). The V gene end was trimmed by 3 bases and the J gene end by 5 bases; junction bases not matched to a gene: 8. Here the CDR3 DNA reads TGCAGTGCTAGTGGGACAGGGGGCTATATGCACGAGCAGTACTTC. Its protein product is CSASGTGGYMHEQYF.

In this sample, this clonotype turned up many times. This chain links TRBV6-5 with TRBJ1-2, with TRBD1 matching over 9 bases. Looked up from germline, CDR1 is MNHEY and CDR2 is SVGAGI. This CDR3 is built from 14 residues. V gave up 5 bases and J gave up 4 bases; unmatched junction bases: 5. CDR3: CASSRDRVSYGYTF. CDR3 DNA: TGTGCCAGCAGTCGGGACAGGGTGTCCTATGGCTACACCTTC.

In the case of this clonotype: The junction does not match germline at one end; this may be a read error. The chain joins TRBV7-7 to TRBJ2-3; D unresolved. CDR3 length: 14 residues. Germline assignment: CDR1 SSHAT and CDR2 FNYEAQ (reference sequence). The DNA of the CDR3 is TGTGCTAGCAGCTACCTCGGCGACCCCGATACGCAGTATTTT. Translating it yields CASSYLGDPDTQYF.

The chain joins TRBV20-1 to TRBJ2-1; 9 bases agree with TRBD1. V was pared by 7 bases and J by 5 bases, with 12 bases of the junction left unmatched. Germline-derived CDR1 and CDR2 are DFQATT and SNEGSKA (reference sequence). The CDR3 is 15 amino acids. The CDR3 here is CSERVGTGSNNEQFF. For the CDR3, the DNA is TGCAGTGAGCGCGTTGGGACAGGGTCAAACAATGAGCAGTTCTTC.

This clonotype was picked up many times. The genes are TRBV28 and TRBJ1-5, with 8 nucleotides matching TRBD1. Germline CDR1 is MDHEN and CDR2 is SYDVKM. The CDR3 totals 16 residues. Losses at the gene ends were 5 bases for V and 0 bases for J; bases not matched to a gene: 6. The CDR3 coding sequence is TGTGCCAGCAGTCTCACCGGGACAGGTAGCAATCAGCCCCAGCATTTT. This sequence encodes CASSLTGTGSNQPQHF.

This clonotype was detected ten times or more. In DNA, the CDR3 is TGTGCCAGCAGTGGGGCGGGACCCTTCTACGAGCAGTACTTC. It yields the protein CASSGAGPFYEQYF. The rearrangement uses TRBV27 and TRBJ2-7, with a weak D call TRBD2 (6 bases). The germline CDR1 and CDR2 sequences are MNHEY and SMNVEV (reference sequence). The CDR3 runs 14 residues. Deletions cut 5 bases from V and 3 bases from J, with 14 bases between.

The chain joins TRBV6-2 or TRBV6-3 to TRBJ2-7; a possible D gene is TRBD2 (6 bases). V was pared by 2 bases and J by 6 bases, with 14 bases between. CDR1 and CDR2 (germline): MNHEY, SVGEGT. This CDR3 contains 14 residues. The CDR3 is CASSYTGAPGEQYF. The CDR3 coding sequence is TGTGCCAGCAGTTACACGGGAGCTCCGGGCGAGCAGTACTTC.

This clonotype was counted at least ten times. The rearrangement links TRBV11-2 to TRBJ2-2; 12 bases fit TRBD2. The CDR3 runs to 19 residues. CDR1 SGHAT and CDR2 FQNNGV come from the germline V gene. V shed 5 bases, J shed 5 bases, and the junction held 15 bases outside the gene matches. CDR3 region: CASSPNTLAGGPGTGELFF. DNA for the CDR3: TGTGCCAGCAGCCCCAATACGCTAGCGGGAGGGCCTGGAACCGGGGAGCTGTTTTTT.

This clonotype occurred a few times. The rearrangement links TRBV5-6 to TRBJ1-1; D is possibly TRBD1 (6 bases). Between the trimmed V and J ends, which lost 0 bases and 3 bases, there was a span of 12 bases. Per the germline V gene, CDR1 is SGHDT and CDR2 is YYEEEE. The CDR3 runs to 15 residues. CDR3 loop: CASSLEQGDYTEAFF. CDR3 nucleotides: TGTGCCAGCAGCTTGGAACAGGGCGACTACACTGAAGCTTTCTTT.

The table lists this clonotype with many counts. The chain uses TRBV6-6 and TRBJ2-2; 8 positions match TRBD2. The CDR3 runs to 14 residues. The V gene's germline CDR1 is MNHNY and CDR2 SVGAGI (reference sequence). Trimming at V came to 5 bases and at J to 5 bases, leaving 4 bases not matched to a gene. The CDR3 is CASSETGGTGELFF. CDR3 coding DNA: TGTGCCAGCAGTGAAACGGGGGGGACCGGGGAGCTGTTTTTT.

This clonotype came up a few times. The V and J genes are TRBV19 and TRBJ2-2; D could derive from TRBD1 or TRBD2 (5 bases each). Trimming shortened V by 8 bases and J by 8 bases, and 15 bases separated the two germline ends. Germline values: CDR1 LNHDA, CDR2 SQIVND (reference sequence). The length of the CDR3 is 13 residues. The CDR3 sequence: CASGARTEGELFF. DNA for the CDR3: TGTGCCAGTGGGGCTAGGACTGAAGGGGAGCTGTTTTTT.